The 9 T cell receptor beta chains reported below all come from one sample, sequenced in a study of vaccination and CD4 T cells after COVID-19. Sequenced with the Oncomine TCR Beta short-read assay was DNA taken from cultured CD4+ T cells. Using its own MiXCR run on the PCR reads, TCRdb lists one record per CDR3 protein. The data hold about 17,000 distinct CDR3 sequences, with around 58% observed a single time. The treatment was: approximately 10-day PBMC culture with coronavirus spike peptide pools or control peptides (ViraFEST assay). Their antigens are not known. Sequenced sample: CD4+ T cells from blood, cultured in vitro. The source is a human donor who had recovered from COVID-19.

The chain links TRBV20-1 to TRBJ1-6; no clear D gene. This CDR3 comprises 15 residues. The V gene's germline CDR1 is DFQATT and CDR2 SNEGSKA (reference sequence). Trimming removed 5 bases from V and 0 bases from J, with 11 bases in between. CDR3 sequence: CSAPGDSSYNSPLHF. The CDR3 DNA reads TGCAGTGCTCCTGGGGATAGCTCCTATAATTCACCCCTCCACTTT.

The rearrangement joins TRBV15 to TRBJ1-3; D unresolved. The CDR3 has 14 amino acids. Germline V gene data show CDR1 as LNHNV and CDR2 as YYDKDF (reference sequence). V was cut by 1 base and J by 7 bases, with 11 bases left in between. CDR3 in DNA: TGTGCCACCAGCAGAGGGTCCGACGCGAACACCATATATTTT. This translates into CATSRGSDANTIYF. Full variable domain (outside the CDR3, taken from reference TRBV15 and TRBJ1-3): DAMVIQNPRYQVTQFGKPVTLSCSQTLNHNVMYWYQQKSSQAPKLLFHYYDKDFNNEADTPDNFQSRRPNTSFCFLDIRSPGLGDTAMYLCATSRGSDANTIYFGEGSWLTVV.

The gene calls are TRBV6-1 and TRBJ2-1; TRBD2 agrees at 8 bases. Germline loops: CDR1 MNHNS, CDR2 SASEGT. CDR3 size: 16 residues. Losses at the gene ends were 6 bases for V and 0 bases for J; bases not matched to a gene: 7. DNA for the CDR3: TGTGCCAGCAGCGAGAATGCGGGAGGCTCCTACAATGAGCAGTTCTTC. Residues: CASSENAGGSYNEQFF.

This clonotype occurred once. The chain employs TRBV28 and TRBJ1-2; a weak D match, TRBD1 (5 bases). This CDR3 is 13 amino acids long. Germline-derived CDR1 and CDR2 are MDHEN and SYDVKM. Trimming pared 6 bases from V and 4 bases from J, leaving 12 bases between. The CDR3 nucleotides are TGTGCCAGCAGCCTAAGGGGAAGCTATGGCTACACCTTC. Its translation is CASSLRGSYGYTF.

This sequence joins TRBV6-1 and TRBJ2-7, with 9 positions matching TRBD1. The V gene end was trimmed by 5 bases and the J gene end by 2 bases; junction bases not matched to a gene: 10. CDR1 is MNHNS, CDR2 SASEGT, per germline. This CDR3 is 16 amino acids long. The CDR3 protein is CASSKLPGQGTYEQYF. Here the CDR3 DNA reads TGTGCCAGCAGTAAACTCCCGGGACAGGGTACCTACGAGCAGTACTTC.

The rearrangement links TRBV20-1 to TRBJ2-5; 8 bases map to TRBD1. Trimming at V came to 3 bases and at J to 3 bases, leaving 3 bases not matched to a gene. CDR3 length: 13 amino acids. CDR1 and CDR2 from the germline V gene are DFQATT and SNEGSKA (reference sequence). CDR3 coding DNA: TGCAGTGCTAGGCTGACAGGGGAAGAGACCCAGTACTTC. Translated, it gives CSARLTGEETQYF.

The J gene is TRBJ1-2, the V gene TRBV28, with 7 bases fitting TRBD1. From germline, CDR1 is MDHEN and CDR2 SYDVKM. V was pared by 5 bases and J by 0 bases, with 6 bases of the junction left unmatched. The CDR3 is 15 amino acids. The CDR3 loop is CASSPGTVTNYGYTF. The CDR3 DNA is TGTGCCAGCAGTCCCGGGACAGTCACTAACTATGGCTACACCTTC.

The chain employs TRBV20-1 and TRBJ2-3; no reliable D call. V was cut by 2 bases and J by 3 bases, with 18 bases left in between. This CDR3 contains 16 residues. Germline V gene data show CDR1 as DFQATT and CDR2 as SNEGSKA (reference sequence). The CDR3 DNA reads TGCAGTGCTAGAAAAGGTCTAGGTTCGTCGACAGATACGCAGTATTTT. Amino acid sequence: CSARKGLGSSTDTQYF.

This clonotype was counted between two and nine times. V is TRBV6-1 and J is TRBJ1-6, with unresolved D. This CDR3 comprises 10 residues. The germline CDR1 and CDR2 sequences are MNHNS and SASEGT. Trimming removed 8 bases from V and 9 bases from J, with 5 bases in between. The DNA of the CDR3 is TGTGCCAGCGGTCTTTCACCCCTCCACTTT. Translating gives CASGLSPLHF.